Listed below are T cell receptor beta chains from one sample, sequenced in a study of cytomegalovirus exposure and HLA in healthy donors. The repertoire was sequenced with immunoSEQ multiplex PCR; TCRdb's copy has only in-frame clones and lacks some. The sample holds 70,000 to 95,000 clones, 75% to 85% seen once. Sequencing was performed on PBMCs. The receptors stem from a middle-aged woman in good health and CMV-seropositive. The CDR3 runs from the conserved cysteine through the conserved F or W. A D gene is named only where the DNA matches it firmly. Rows give clone size only sometimes, using once, few, many, or a class for an expanded clone.

TRBV9	.	TRBJ2-1	once	CASSVEVGRYNEQFF	TGTGCCAGCAGCGTAGAAGTGGGGCGCTACAATGAGCAGTTCTTC
TRBV28	TRBD2	TRBJ2-3	.	CASSYPTRSSGSQDTQYF	TGTGCCAGCAGCTACCCTACCCGGTCTAGCGGGAGTCAAGATACGCAGTATTTT
TRBV9	.	TRBJ1-2	.	CASSVADSDYGYTF	TGTGCCAGCAGCGTAGCGGACAGCGACTATGGCTACACCTTC
TRBV27	.	TRBJ2-7	.	CASRAENSYEQYF	TGTGCCTCTAGAGCCGAAAACTCCTACGAGCAGTACTTC
TRBV18	.	TRBJ1-5	.	CASPRRLSGSPNQPQHF	TGTGCCAGCCCGAGGCGGCTTTCAGGGTCGCCCAATCAGCCCCAGCATTTT
TRBV9	.	TRBJ1-2	.	CASSVEAGGGYTF	TGTGCCAGCAGCGTAGAGGCGGGTGGCGGCTACACCTTC
TRBV6-1	TRBD1	TRBJ2-7	.	CASSRQGNEQYF	TGTGCCAGCAGTCGACAGGGAAACGAGCAGTACTTC
TRBV5-8	.	TRBJ1-1	.	CASSLEGAYPNTEAFF	TGTGCCAGCAGCTTGGAAGGGGCCTATCCGAACACTGAAGCTTTCTTT
TRBV6-5	.	TRBJ1-5	.	CASSSLQGIGNQPQHF	TGTGCCAGCAGTTCCCTACAGGGTATCGGCAATCAGCCCCAGCATTTT
TRBV11-2	.	TRBJ1-1	few	CASSPYVGALRNTEAFF	TGTGCCAGCAGCCCCTATGTGGGGGCGCTAAGGAACACTGAAGCTTTCTTT
TRBV6-5	TRBD1	TRBJ1-5	few	CASSRDRGAGQPQHF	TGTGCCAGCAGCAGGGACAGGGGAGCGGGTCAGCCCCAGCATTTT
TRBV28	TRBD1	TRBJ1-2	.	CASSPPSQGHYGYTF	TGTGCCAGCAGTCCTCCCTCACAGGGGCACTATGGCTACACCTTC
TRBV7-8	.	TRBJ1-2	.	CASSLAGQYYGYTF	TGTGCCAGCAGCTTAGCTGGACAGTACTATGGCTACACCTTC
TRBV7-9	TRBD2	TRBJ2-5	.	CASSLVGSGSETQYF	TGTGCCAGCAGCTTAGTAGGTAGCGGGAGTGAGACCCAGTACTTC
TRBV19	TRBD1	TRBJ1-2	.	CASLDRGRIYGYTF	TGTGCCAGTTTAGACAGGGGGCGTATCTATGGCTACACCTTC
TRBV7-6	TRBD1	TRBJ2-7	.	CASGQGSYEQYF	TGTGCTTCCGGACAGGGTTCCTACGAGCAGTACTTC
TRBV28	TRBD2	TRBJ2-5	.	CASSVGPGLAGEGETQYF	TGTGCCAGCAGCGTTGGTCCGGGACTAGCGGGAGAGGGAGAGACCCAGTACTTC
TRBV6-6	.	TRBJ1-4	.	CASSLRGEGSEKLFF	TGTGCCAGCAGTCTAAGAGGGGAGGGTAGTGAAAAACTGTTTTTT
TRBV15	.	TRBJ2-3	once	CATRAGRTDTQYF	TGTGCCACCAGGGCGGGGAGGACAGATACGCAGTATTTT
TRBV19	.	TRBJ2-1	.	CASRPGGPVNEQFF	TGTGCCAGTAGGCCCGGTGGGCCGGTCAATGAGCAGTTCTTC
TRBV7-9	.	TRBJ1-2	.	CASRPVQGWGYTF	TGTGCCAGCAGACCAGTACAGGGTTGGGGCTACACCTTC
TRBV28	.	TRBJ1-1	.	CASIQMGGFEAFF	TGTGCCAGCATCCAGATGGGAGGATTTGAAGCTTTCTTT
TRBV4-2	.	TRBJ1-2	once	CASSQEVQNGYTF	TGTGCCAGCAGCCAAGAAGTTCAGAATGGCTACACCTTC
TRBV19	.	TRBJ1-1	.	CASSIPPGTANTEAFF	TGTGCCAGTAGTATCCCCCCCGGGACTGCTAACACTGAAGCTTTCTTT
TRBV28	TRBD1	TRBJ2-7	.	CASTRQGVYEQYF	TGTGCCAGCACCCGACAGGGGGTCTACGAGCAGTACTTC
TRBV27	TRBD1	TRBJ2-7	.	CASSWGETGQGVYEQYF	TGTGCCAGCAGTTGGGGGGAAACGGGACAGGGGGTCTACGAGCAGTACTTC
TRBV28	TRBD1	TRBJ2-7	.	CASSFDRALYEQYF	TGTGCCAGCAGTTTTGACAGGGCACTCTACGAGCAGTACTTC
TRBV27	TRBD2	TRBJ2-3	.	CASSRWTSGGDTQYF	TGTGCCAGCAGTCGATGGACTAGCGGGGGGGATACGCAGTATTTT
TRBV10-1	.	TRBJ1-4	.	CATIKSREEIQGTNEKLFF	TGCGCCACCATTAAATCCCGGGAAGAGATACAGGGAACTAATGAAAAACTGTTTTTT
TRBV2	.	TRBJ1-1	once	CASSEGEYTEAFF	TGTGCCAGCAGTGAAGGAGAATACACTGAAGCTTTCTTT
TRBV4-2	.	TRBJ1-1	.	CASSPWGEAMNTEAFF	TGTGCCAGCAGCCCCTGGGGGGAGGCGATGAACACTGAAGCTTTCTTT
TRBV2	.	TRBJ1-3	few	CASRKGGNTIYF	TGTGCCAGCAGAAAGGGGGGAAACACCATATATTTT
TRBV5-1	TRBD2	TRBJ2-2	.	CASSRLAGVTGELFF	TGCGCCAGCAGCCGACTAGCGGGAGTCACCGGGGAGCTGTTTTTT
TRBV9	TRBD2	TRBJ2-3	.	CASSDPGTSLDTQYF	TGTGCCAGCAGCGACCCAGGGACTAGCCTAGATACGCAGTATTTT
TRBV18	.	TRBJ1-5	.	CASSPSRGSNQPQHF	TGTGCCAGCTCACCTTCGCGGGGCAGCAATCAGCCCCAGCATTTT
TRBV7-2	TRBD1	TRBJ1-4	.	CASSLGGTGGVKLFF	TGTGCCAGCAGCCTAGGCGGGACAGGGGGCGTAAAACTGTTTTTT
TRBV19	.	TRBJ1-2	.	CASSENRPPNYGYTF	TGTGCCAGTAGCGAAAACAGGCCCCCGAACTATGGCTACACCTTC
TRBV15	.	TRBJ1-2	.	CATSSGGTGNYGYTF	TGTGCCACCAGCTCCGGCGGGACGGGGAACTATGGCTACACCTTC
TRBV15	.	TRBJ1-3	few	CATSRIGGAGNTIYF	TGTGCCACCAGCAGAATTGGAGGGGCTGGAAACACCATATATTTT
TRBV6-5	TRBD1	TRBJ1-1	.	CASSYRTGNEAFF	TGTGCCAGCAGTTACCGGACAGGGAATGAAGCTTTCTTT
TRBV6-1	.	TRBJ1-1	.	CASSEPSVPEAFF	TGTGCCAGCAGTGAACCTTCGGTGCCTGAAGCTTTCTTT
TRBV19	.	TRBJ1-3	few	CASSKTPASGNTIYF	TGTGCCAGTAGCAAGACTCCTGCCTCTGGAAACACCATATATTTT
TRBV9	.	TRBJ2-3	.	CASSDRTTDTQYF	TGTGCCAGCAGCGACAGGACCACAGATACGCAGTATTTT
TRBV28	.	TRBJ2-7	.	CASSELSYEQYF	TGTGCCAGCAGTGAATTATCCTACGAGCAGTACTTC
TRBV19	TRBD2	TRBJ2-1	.	CASSIEGTSGNFYNEQFF	TGTGCCAGTAGTATTGAGGGGACTAGCGGGAACTTCTACAATGAGCAGTTCTTC
TRBV6-5	.	TRBJ2-1	.	CASSYCKRVVVYEQFF	TGTGCCAGCAGTTACTGTAAGCGGGTGGTTGTCTATGAGCAGTTCTTC
TRBV10-3	TRBD1	TRBJ1-6	.	CAISEWTGNNSPLHF	TGTGCCATCAGTGAGTGGACAGGAAATAATTCACCCCTCCACTTT
TRBV10-3	TRBD1	TRBJ1-4	.	CAKTGRQGDEKLFF	TGTGCCAAAACGGGGCGACAGGGCGATGAAAAACTGTTTTTT
TRBV27	.	TRBJ1-1	.	CASTDVGFGRGTEAFF	TGTGCCAGCACCGATGTGGGTTTTGGGAGAGGCACTGAAGCTTTCTTT
TRBV14	.	TRBJ1-1	.	CASSRLGQQNTEAFF	TGTGCCAGCAGCCGCCTAGGACAGCAGAACACTGAAGCTTTCTTT
TRBV7-9	TRBD2	TRBJ2-7	.	CASSLATSGPYEQYF	TGTGCCAGCAGCCTTGCGACTAGCGGCCCCTACGAGCAGTACTTC
TRBV11-1	TRBD1	TRBJ1-2	.	CASSFTQGAGYTF	TGTGCCAGCAGCTTTACACAGGGGGCCGGCTACACCTTC
TRBV30	TRBD1	TRBJ1-5	.	CAWKRGTGPPDQPQHF	TGTGCCTGGAAGAGGGGGACAGGCCCTCCGGATCAGCCCCAGCATTTT
TRBV18	.	TRBJ1-2	.	CASSPSRGIRYGYTF	TGTGCCAGCTCACCAAGCAGGGGAATCCGGTATGGCTACACCTTC
TRBV9	TRBD1	TRBJ2-5	.	CASSPKGTAYQETQYF	TGTGCCAGCAGCCCAAAAGGGACAGCCTACCAAGAGACCCAGTACTTC
TRBV28	.	TRBJ2-1	.	CASTSPPGGKSSYNEQFF	TGTGCCAGCACCTCCCCGCCAGGGGGGAAAAGCTCCTACAATGAGCAGTTCTTC
TRBV6-1	.	TRBJ1-1	.	CASTRQAPFNQAFF	TGTGCCAGCACTAGACAGGCTCCCTTTAATCAAGCTTTCTTT
TRBV28	.	TRBJ2-1	.	CASSLLRSSYNEQFF	TGTGCCAGCAGTTTACTTAGAAGCTCCTACAATGAGCAGTTCTTC
TRBV25-1	.	TRBJ1-1	once	CASSDPAWNTEAFF	TGTGCCAGCAGTGACCCTGCGTGGAACACTGAAGCTTTCTTT
TRBV5-5	TRBD1	TRBJ1-2	few	CASGPLQGGYGYTF	TGTGCCAGCGGCCCTTTGCAGGGGGGCTATGGCTACACCTTC